This T cell receptor (beta chain) was sequenced in a study of early T cells in non-severe SARS-CoV-2 infection. Study details: The study sequenced bulk RNA from unsorted whole blood, with chains unpaired. Findings and limits, study-wide: Anti-spike CD8 specificities were favored by VDJdb matching, whose results missed private and CD4 specificities.

The germline CDR1 and CDR2 sequences are SGDLS and YYNGEE. J lost 3 bases, V lost 1 base, and 2 bases had no gene match. The CDR3 contains 15 residues. Individual cDNA molecules were tagged with unique molecular identifiers, the study reported. TCRdb ran MiXCR on the 5' RACE reads and lists one entry per CDR3 protein. The sample shows 30,000 to 35,000 distinct CDR3 sequences, under 7.5% of them seen only once. Turning to this clonotype: As yet, its antigen is unknown.

The V call is TRBV9, the J call TRBJ1-3, with 9 positions matching TRBD1. The sequenced sample consisted of whole blood. The clonotype comes from an adult who was a healthcare worker with PCR-confirmed SARS-CoV-2 infection or an uninfected control (not recorded which). The CDR3: CASSVTGGGGNTIYF. The CDR3, as DNA: TGTGCCAGCAGCGTAACAGGGGGCGGTGGAAACACCATATATTTT.